These 14 T cell receptor beta chains came from one sample sequenced in a study of cytotoxic CD8 clonotypes in ibrutinib-treated CLL. Clones were read by immunoSEQ multiplex PCR, and TCRdb kept only the in-frame ones, dropping some. The sample records about 140,000 clones, around 80% being singletons. The material was PBMCs, obtained after 36 months of ibrutinib treatment. Every receptor here comes from a human donor with chronic lymphocytic leukemia.

The chain combines TRBV19 with TRBJ2-5, with TRBD2 identical over 13 bases. After removal of 2 bases from V and 4 bases from J, the junction contained 7 bases not matched to a gene. CDR1 is LNHDA and CDR2 is SQIVND in the germline V gene (reference sequence). This CDR3 comprises 17 residues. The CDR3 nucleotides read TGTGCCAGTAGTATAAGACTAGCGGGAGGTGCGGGAGAGACCCAGTACTTC. Translation gives CASSIRLAGGAGETQYF.

The chain links TRBV11-3 to TRBJ2-5, with D maybe TRBD2 (7 bases). From germline, CDR1 is SGHNT and CDR2 YENEEA. Trimming took 4 bases from V and 1 from J, leaving 13 bases between them. CDR3 length: 15 residues. The CDR3 DNA reads as TGTGCCAGCAGCTCTGGCGGGGGCCTCCAAGAGACCCAGTACTTC. It is translated as CASSSGGGLQETQYF.

The chain carries TRBV20-1 and TRBJ1-1; weak D call: TRBD1 (5 bases). CDR3 length equals 11 residues. V was shortened by 1 base and J by 7 bases, with 7 bases between the two germline ends. Germline V gives CDR1 DFQATT, CDR2 SNEGSKA (reference sequence). The CDR3 DNA is TGCAGTGCTAGAGGGAGGGGTGAAGCTTTCTTT. Translating gives CSARGRGEAFF.

The V call is TRBV25-1, the J call TRBJ2-5; 7 positions match TRBD1. Germline V gene sequence: CDR1 MGHDK, CDR2 SYGVNS. The V and J ends lost 3 bases and 1 base, in that order; junction bases with no gene match: 2. The CDR3 contains 14 residues. CDR3 region: CASSDSGGQETQYF. CDR3 DNA: TGTGCCAGCAGTGATTCAGGGGGCCAAGAGACCCAGTACTTC.

V gene TRBV9 combines with J gene TRBJ2-1; 9 bases fit TRBD1. V was pared by 4 bases and J by 2 bases, with 7 bases of the junction left unmatched. This CDR3 is built from 16 residues. Germline V gene sequence: CDR1 SGDLS, CDR2 YYNGEE. This CDR3 reads CASSSGTGTAYNEQFF. CDR3 nucleotide sequence: TGTGCCAGCAGCTCCGGGACAGGGACGGCCTACAATGAGCAGTTCTTC. Drawing the rest from reference TRBV9 and TRBJ2-1, the complete variable domain is DSGVTQTPKHLITATGQRVTLRCSPRSGDLSVYWYQQSLDQGLQFLIQYYNGEERAKGNILERFSAQQFPDLHSELNLSSLELGDSALYFCASSSGTGTAYNEQFFGPGTRLTVL.

V usage is TRBV28 and J usage is TRBJ1-3; D call uncertain. This CDR3 is 12 amino acids long. In germline, CDR1 is MDHEN, CDR2 SYDVKM. Trimming stripped 7 bases from V and 4 bases from J, with 8 bases between. CDR3 nucleotide sequence: TGTGCCAGCACGTGGGGAGGAAACACCATATATTTT. It codes for CASTWGGNTIYF. Complete variable domain (other parts from reference TRBV28 and TRBJ1-3): DVKVTQSSRYLVKRTGEKVFLECVQDMDHENMFWYRQDPGLGLRLIYFSYDVKMKEKGDIPEGYSVSREKKERFSLILESASTNQTSMYLCASTWGGNTIYFGEGSWLTVV.

This clone turned up a few times. CDR3 DNA sequence: TGTGCCAGCAGTTTAACGGATACCTACGAGCAGTACTTC. It yields the protein CASSLTDTYEQYF. The chain employs TRBV28 and TRBJ2-7; D remains unclear. Germline CDR1 and CDR2: MDHEN and SYDVKM. The CDR3 sequence is 13 residues long. Trimming left V 2 bases short and J 2 bases short, with 7 bases between. Together with reference TRBV28 and TRBJ2-7, the CDR3 gives the full variable domain: DVKVTQSSRYLVKRTGEKVFLECVQDMDHENMFWYRQDPGLGLRLIYFSYDVKMKEKGDIPEGYSVSREKKERFSLILESASTNQTSMYLCASSLTDTYEQYFGPGTRLTVT.

The V call is TRBV4-2, the J call TRBJ1-1, with D uncertain. The CDR3 has 14 amino acids. Germline values: CDR1 LGHNA, CDR2 YNFKEQ. Trimming left V 4 bases short and J 3 bases short, with 12 bases between. For the CDR3, the DNA is TGTGCCAGCAGCCCAGACGTACGTGACACTGAAGCTTTCTTT. This sequence encodes CASSPDVRDTEAFF.

The rearrangement uses TRBV6-5 and TRBJ2-2; D is possibly TRBD2 (6 bases). Trimming removed 4 bases from V and 4 bases from J, with 13 bases in between. This CDR3 comprises 15 residues. The germline gives CDR1 MNHEY, CDR2 SVGAGI. Here the CDR3 DNA reads TGTGCCAGCAGTTCGATCGGGAGAGTCACCGGGGAGCTGTTTTTT. Its protein product is CASSSIGRVTGELFF.

This clone has only a few counts. The chain recombines TRBV27 with TRBJ2-1, with TRBD1 matching over 7 bases. From germline, CDR1 is MNHEY and CDR2 SMNVEV (reference sequence). The CDR3 loop spans 15 amino acids. The ends lost 8 bases at V and 4 bases at J; junction bases unmatched: 11. The CDR3 sequence: CASLLHPGQYNEQFF. The CDR3 bases are TGTGCCAGCCTCTTACATCCGGGACAGTACAATGAGCAGTTCTTC.

The rearrangement links TRBV28 to TRBJ1-2; D gene unclear. The CDR3 is made up of 13 amino acids. V dropped 3 bases and J dropped 1 base, with 6 bases sitting between them. Germline V CDR1 and CDR2: MDHEN, SYDVKM. CDR3 region: CASSLTINYGYTF. Written as DNA, the CDR3 is TGTGCCAGCAGTTTGACAATTAACTATGGCTACACCTTC.

This clone occurred once. V is TRBV18 and J is TRBJ1-3, with 9 positions matching TRBD1. Germline V CDR1 and CDR2: KGHSH, LQKENI. Trimming cost V 4 bases and J 3 bases; bases outside gene matches: 10. The CDR3 has 17 amino acids. CDR3 in DNA: TGTGCCAGCTCACGTACCGCCGGGACAGGGATTGGAAACACCATATATTTT. It encodes CASSRTAGTGIGNTIYF.

The J gene is TRBJ2-5, the V gene TRBV2, with unresolved D. CDR3 length equals 14 residues. From germline, CDR1 is SNHLY and CDR2 FYNNEI. Trimming left V 2 bases short and J 2 bases short, with 9 bases between. The CDR3 DNA reads TGTGCCAGCAGTGAAAGAGCGACACAAGAGACCCAGTACTTC. This gives the protein CASSERATQETQYF.

In regard to this clone: In the same sample, other DNA sequences code for this CDR3. CDR3 sequence reads: CAISGSYEQYF. The CDR3 DNA reads TGTGCCATCAGTGGCTCCTACGAGCAGTACTTC. The V call is TRBV10-3, the J call TRBJ2-7, with D hard to call. In germline, CDR1 is ENHRY, CDR2 SYGVKD. The CDR3 is 11 residues long. V shed 4 bases and J shed 0 bases, with 1 base lying between them.